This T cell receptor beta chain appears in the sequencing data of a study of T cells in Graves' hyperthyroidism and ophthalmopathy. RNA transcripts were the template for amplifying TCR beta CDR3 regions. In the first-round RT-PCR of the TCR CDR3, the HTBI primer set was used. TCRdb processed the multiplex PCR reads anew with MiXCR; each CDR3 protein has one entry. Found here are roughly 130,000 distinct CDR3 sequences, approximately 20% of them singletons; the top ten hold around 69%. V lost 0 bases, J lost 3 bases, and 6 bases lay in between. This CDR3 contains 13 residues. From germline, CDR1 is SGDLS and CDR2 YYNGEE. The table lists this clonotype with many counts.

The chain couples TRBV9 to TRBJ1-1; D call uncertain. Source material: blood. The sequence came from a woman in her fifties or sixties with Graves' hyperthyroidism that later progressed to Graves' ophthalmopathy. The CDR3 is CASSVGWDTEAFF. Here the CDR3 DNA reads TGTGCCAGCAGCGTAGGGTGGGACACTGAAGCTTTCTTT.